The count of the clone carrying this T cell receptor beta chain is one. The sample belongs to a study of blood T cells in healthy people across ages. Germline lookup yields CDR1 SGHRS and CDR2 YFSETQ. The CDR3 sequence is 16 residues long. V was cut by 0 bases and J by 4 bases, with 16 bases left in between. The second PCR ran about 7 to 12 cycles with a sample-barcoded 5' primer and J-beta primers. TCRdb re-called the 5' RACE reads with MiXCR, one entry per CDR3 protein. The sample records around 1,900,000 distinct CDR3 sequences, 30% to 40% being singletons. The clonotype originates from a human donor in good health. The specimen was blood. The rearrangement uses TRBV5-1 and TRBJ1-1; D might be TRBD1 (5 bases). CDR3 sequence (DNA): TGCGCCAGCAGCTTGGGACAGTCCTACTTGGGCACTGAAGCTTTCTTT. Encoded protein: CASSLGQSYLGTEAFF.